This TCR beta chain was recovered during a study of cytomegalovirus exposure and HLA in healthy donors. Findings and limits, study-wide: Among TCR beta chains, those listed as cytomegalovirus-associated numbered fewer than 200.

Note on this clone: Its antigen is unknown.

Amplification used 60 Vbeta primers and 13 Jbeta primers. Assay used: immunoSEQ multiplex PCR; TCRdb lists only in-frame clones, some missing. The sample lists 220,000 or so clones, 70% to 80% occurring once. Per the germline V gene, CDR1 is ENHRY and CDR2 is SYGVKD. CDR3 length equals 13 residues. V lost 2 bases and J lost 2, with 7 bases in between. The clonotype originates from a male donor in good health and CMV-seronegative. The gene calls are TRBV10-3 and TRBJ2-7; D not resolved. Sequencing used PBMCs. CDR3 sequence: CAISEAQTYEQYF. The CDR3 region has the DNA TGTGCCATCAGTGAGGCGCAAACCTACGAGCAGTACTTC.